Presented here are 27 T cell receptor beta chains from one specimen sequenced in a study of T cell responses to AZD1222 COVID-19 vaccine. Sequenced by immunoSEQ multiplex PCR; TCRdb stores in-frame clones only, minus some. The repertoire holds about 140,000 clones, with 70% to 90% as singletons. The sample was peripheral blood, taken on day 0 of AZD1222 vaccination. The receptors stem from an adult in good health.

This clone was recorded once. The chain combines TRBV9 with TRBJ2-7, with D hard to call. The germline V gene has CDR1 SGDLS and CDR2 YYNGEE. Between the trimmed V and J ends, which lost 3 bases and 3 bases, there was a span of 19 bases. The CDR3 extends over 16 amino acids. In nucleotides, the CDR3 is TGTGCCAGCAGCGGAGGAGTTGGGCGAGACCTCTACGAGCAGTACTTC. It specifies CASSGGVGRDLYEQYF.

The chain employs TRBV6-1 and TRBJ1-2; 9 bases are a match to TRBD1. The CDR3 runs to 15 residues. V shed 0 bases, J shed 4 bases, and the junction held 3 bases outside the gene matches. In germline, CDR1 is MNHNS, CDR2 SASEGT. CDR3 loop: CASSEAGQGTYGYTF. DNA for the CDR3: TGTGCCAGCAGTGAAGCGGGACAGGGTACCTATGGCTACACCTTC.

This clone showed up just a few times. This chain connects TRBV9 to TRBJ2-1, with D maybe TRBD2 (6 bases). V was shortened by 4 bases and J by 8 bases, with 22 bases between the two germline ends. CDR1 and CDR2 (germline): SGDLS, YYNGEE. The CDR3 extends over 16 amino acids. The DNA of the CDR3 is TGTGCCAGCAGCCGCTGGTGGGTACGGGAGCCCCATGAGCAGTTCTTC. Translation gives CASSRWWVREPHEQFF.

The CDR3 loop reads CASSFGSGLDTDTQYF. CDR3 nucleotides: TGTGCCAGCAGCTTTGGTAGCGGGTTGGACACAGATACGCAGTATTTT. J is TRBJ2-3 and V is TRBV7-2; 7 bases map to TRBD2. The CDR3 covers 16 residues. Germline CDR1 is SGHTA and CDR2 is FQGNSA. The trim removed 3 bases at V and 2 bases at J, leaving 8 bases unmatched. The full variable domain, completed using reference TRBV7-2 and TRBJ2-3, is GAGVSQSPSNKVTEKGKDVELRCDPISGHTALYWYRQSLGQGLEFLIYFQGNSAPDKSGLPSDRFSAERTGGSVSTLTIQRTQQEDSAVYLCASSFGSGLDTDTQYFGPGTRLTVL.

This chain links TRBV6-2 or TRBV6-3 with TRBJ1-2, with D possibly being TRBD1 (6 bases). Germline V CDR1 and CDR2: MNHEY, SVGEGT. V was shortened by 6 bases and J by 4 bases, with 18 bases between the two germline ends. This CDR3 contains 15 residues. The CDR3: CASSRPAGAGYGYTF. CDR3 in DNA: TGTGCCAGCAGCCGCCCGGCGGGGGCTGGCTATGGCTACACCTTC.

This clone has only one observation. The chain joins TRBV2 to TRBJ1-1; D perhaps matches TRBD1 (6 bases). CDR1 and CDR2 from the germline V gene are SNHLY and FYNNEI. The CDR3 spans 17 residues. The germline V and J ends were trimmed by 3 bases and 1 base, with 18 bases remaining between them. In DNA form, the CDR3 reads TGTGCCAGCAGTGAGCTAGGTACAGGGATCTCGAACACTGAAGCTTTCTTT. Residues: CASSELGTGISNTEAFF.

This clone is medium-sized in the sample. The J gene is TRBJ2-7, the V gene TRBV7-9; TRBD2 might be the D (6 bases). The CDR3 extends over 13 amino acids. V lost 4 bases and J 10 bases, leaving 17 bases between the germline ends. Germline V gene sequence: CDR1 SEHNR, CDR2 FQNEAQ (reference sequence). The CDR3 loop is CASSSTGGSPQYF. In DNA form, the CDR3 reads TGTGCCAGCAGCTCTACTGGGGGGAGTCCCCAGTACTTC.

The DNA of the CDR3 is TGTGCCAGCAGTTACCGGCAGGGGAATCAGCCCCAGCATTTT. It yields the protein CASSYRQGNQPQHF. The gene calls are TRBV6-6 and TRBJ1-5, with TRBD1 as a possible D gene (6 bases). CDR3 length: 14 amino acids. Per germline, CDR1 MNHNY and CDR2 SVGAGI (reference sequence). With 2 bases removed from V and 4 bases from J, the gap between germline ends came to 9 bases.

The chain couples TRBV7-2 to TRBJ2-7; no clear D. From germline, CDR1 is SGHTA and CDR2 FQGNSA. The CDR3 is 12 residues long. The ends were cut back, 3 bases at V and 6 bases at J, with 9 bases in the middle. The DNA of the CDR3 is TGTGCCAGCAGCTTCCCTCATCTCGAGCAGTACTTC. Amino acid sequence: CASSFPHLEQYF. The entire variable domain, with the rest obtained from reference TRBV7-2 and TRBJ2-7, is as follows: GAGVSQSPSNKVTEKGKDVELRCDPISGHTALYWYRQSLGQGLEFLIYFQGNSAPDKSGLPSDRFSAERTGGSVSTLTIQRTQQEDSAVYLCASSFPHLEQYFGPGTRLTVT.

The rearrangement joins TRBV6-5 to TRBJ2-7, with 11 bases identical to TRBD1. The CDR3 consists of 16 residues. Unmatched junction bases numbered 10, after V lost 2 bases and J lost 7 bases. Germline V gene sequence: CDR1 MNHEY, CDR2 SVGAGI. CDR3 protein: CASSYPNGQGAKEQYF. In nucleotides, the CDR3 is TGTGCCAGCAGTTACCCGAACGGACAGGGGGCGAAAGAGCAGTACTTC.

CDR3 residues: CASSLLGQGHTEAFF. The CDR3 DNA follows: TGTGCCAGCAGCTTACTCGGACAGGGACACACTGAAGCTTTCTTT. The chain combines TRBV7-9 with TRBJ1-1, with 8 bases aligning to TRBD1. The CDR3 is 15 amino acids. Per the germline V gene, CDR1 is SEHNR and CDR2 is FQNEAQ (reference sequence). The V gene end was trimmed by 2 bases and the J gene end by 3 bases; junction bases not matched to a gene: 5.

The J gene is TRBJ2-1, the V gene TRBV4-1; 8 bases fit TRBD1. This CDR3 is 17 amino acids long. Trimming cost V 4 bases and J 0 bases; bases outside gene matches: 8. Germline V gives CDR1 MGHRA, CDR2 YSYEKL. Written as DNA, the CDR3 is TGCGCCAGCAGCCGCTCCCAGGGGGCCCCCTCCTACAATGAGCAGTTCTTC. Translated: CASSRSQGAPSYNEQFF.

This clone was found a few times. This sequence joins TRBV5-4 and TRBJ1-2; 8 nucleotides align to TRBD1. CDR1 and CDR2 from the germline V gene are SGHNT and YYREEE (reference sequence). CDR3 size: 15 residues. V gave up 4 bases and J gave up 3 bases; unmatched junction bases: 8. The CDR3 spells CASSKAPGQDYGYTF. The DNA for the CDR3 is TGTGCCAGCAGCAAAGCCCCGGGACAGGACTATGGCTACACCTTC.

The chain uses TRBV5-4 and TRBJ2-1; D is ambiguous. The CDR3 runs 14 residues. Trimming left V 1 base short and J 5 bases short, with 10 bases between. Germline CDR1 SGHNT, CDR2 YYREEE (reference sequence). DNA of the CDR3: TGTGCCAGCAGCTTGCGGCTAGTAGACAATGAGCAGTTCTTC. Its translation: CASSLRLVDNEQFF.

The chain joins TRBV6-5 to TRBJ1-1; 9 bases line up with TRBD1. Germline trimming cut 5 bases from V and 1 base from J; bases unmatched to any gene: 5. The CDR3 spans 15 residues. Germline V gene data show CDR1 as MNHEY and CDR2 as SVGAGI. The CDR3 DNA reads as TGTGCCAGCAGTATAACAGGGGGCGCGAACACTGAAGCTTTCTTT. Protein: CASSITGGANTEAFF.

The rearrangement joins TRBV7-2 to TRBJ1-4, with a weak D call TRBD1 (6 bases). Germline V CDR1 and CDR2: SGHTA, FQGNSA. This CDR3 is 14 amino acids long. V was shortened by 4 bases and J by 5 bases, with 11 bases between the two germline ends. Here the CDR3 DNA reads TGTGCCAGCAGCTCGCGACAGGAAAATGAAAAACTGTTTTTT. This sequence encodes CASSSRQENEKLFF.

The chain is built from TRBV9 and TRBJ2-1; D not certain. CDR3 length: 14 amino acids. V was pared by 4 bases and J by 12 bases, with 20 bases between. The germline gives CDR1 SGDLS, CDR2 YYNGEE. In DNA, the CDR3 is TGTGCCAGCAGCACCCAGGACGATTACTGGGGGCAGTTCTTC. It codes for CASSTQDDYWGQFF.

The chain combines TRBV7-9 with TRBJ2-1; 10 bases match TRBD1. Trimming took 5 bases from V and 7 from J; bases not matched to a gene: 11. The CDR3 is 16 amino acids. CDR1 and CDR2 (germline): SEHNR, FQNEAQ (reference sequence). The CDR3 nucleotides read TGTGCCAGCAGCACCCGTGACAGGGGGCGTTCGAATGAGCAGTTCTTC. Protein: CASSTRDRGRSNEQFF.

The V gene is TRBV7-9, the J gene TRBJ2-1; D gene unclear. The CDR3 length is 14 residues. Trimming stripped 1 base from V and 8 bases from J, with 12 bases between. Germline CDR1 reads SEHNR; CDR2 reads FQNEAQ (reference sequence). The CDR3: CASSLDPKVHEQFF. DNA for the CDR3: TGTGCCAGCAGCTTAGACCCGAAGGTCCATGAGCAGTTCTTC.

The chain joins TRBV28 to TRBJ1-2; D gene ambiguous. CDR1 and CDR2 (germline): MDHEN, SYDVKM. The CDR3 length is 14 residues. Trimming stripped 9 bases from V and 6 bases from J, with 20 bases between. CDR3 in amino acids: CASISPGNKDGYTF. The CDR3 bases are TGTGCCAGTATAAGCCCCGGGAACAAGGATGGCTACACCTTC.

This sequence joins TRBV3-1 (or the pseudogene TRBV3-2) and TRBJ2-2, with TRBD2 identical over 10 bases. V lost 0 bases to trimming and J lost 4 bases; unmatched junction nucleotides: 11. CDR3 length equals 19 residues. Germline V gene sequence: CDR1 LGHDT, CDR2 YNNKEL (reference sequence). CDR3 sequence (DNA): TGTGCCAGCAGCCAAGAGGGGAGTAGCGGGAGGTCAGTCACCGGGGAGCTGTTTTTT. Its translation: CASSQEGSSGRSVTGELFF.

The gene calls are TRBV19 and TRBJ1-4; TRBD1 is a possible D gene (5 bases). Trimming removed 3 bases at V and 6 bases at J, with 17 bases between. The CDR3 sequence is 16 residues long. Germline V gene lookup returns CDR1 LNHDA and CDR2 SQIVND (reference sequence). The CDR3 spells CASSISLRGRDEKLFF. The CDR3 bases are TGTGCCAGTAGTATCTCGCTAAGGGGTCGGGATGAAAAACTGTTTTTT.

This clone was counted a single time. The J gene is TRBJ1-5, the V gene TRBV5-1; no clear D. Deletions cut 0 bases from V and 1 base from J, with 8 bases between. The CDR3 sequence is 15 residues long. The germline gives CDR1 SGHRS, CDR2 YFSETQ. The CDR3 sequence: CASSLGAESNQPQHF. In nucleotides, the CDR3 is TGCGCCAGCAGCTTGGGGGCAGAAAGCAATCAGCCCCAGCATTTT.

The rearrangement joins TRBV5-1 to TRBJ1-2; D is unresolved. Per germline, CDR1 SGHRS and CDR2 YFSETQ. V gave up 0 bases and J gave up 1 base, with 7 bases separating them. The CDR3 loop spans 14 amino acids. The CDR3 loop is CASSLADGNYGYTF. In DNA, the CDR3 is TGCGCCAGCAGCTTGGCCGACGGTAACTATGGCTACACCTTC.

The CDR3 nucleotides read TGTGCCAGCAGTTACTCGGGGGGGGCCACCGGGGAGCTGTTTTTT. Residues: CASSYSGGATGELFF. This chain links TRBV6-5 with TRBJ2-2, with D possibly matching TRBD2 (7 bases). CDR3 length: 15 residues. V lost 0 bases to trimming and J lost 4 bases, with 9 bases between them. Germline loops: CDR1 MNHEY, CDR2 SVGAGI.

The V and J genes are TRBV4-3 and TRBJ1-2; no definite D call. The V gene's germline CDR1 is LGHNA and CDR2 YSLEER. Trimming took 0 bases from V and 4 from J, leaving 15 bases between them. This CDR3 is 16 amino acids long. The CDR3 nucleotides are TGCGCCAGCAGCCAAGAGTCGAACCCTGTCGGCTATGGCTACACCTTC. This translates into CASSQESNPVGYGYTF.

This clone was detected once. This sequence joins TRBV9 and TRBJ1-5; weak D call: TRBD1 (6 bases). The length of the CDR3 is 12 residues. Trimming removed 7 bases from V and 4 bases from J, with 9 bases in between. Germline CDR1 reads SGDLS; CDR2 reads YYNGEE. CDR3 bases: TGTGCCAGCGGCAGGGGTAATCAGCCCCAGCATTTT. It is translated as CASGRGNQPQHF.